A selection of T cell receptor beta chains follows, all from one sample in a study of CD8 T cells in Susac syndrome. TCRdb ran MiXCR on the immunoSEQ multiplex PCR reads and lists one entry per CDR3 protein. The sample lists some 300,000 distinct CDR3 sequences, roughly 84% occurring once. Specimen: CD8+ T cells from PBMCs. The receptors shown here come from a human donor with multiple sclerosis. Both conserved end residues are part of each CDR3. A D gene is named only where the DNA matches it firmly. The listing skips clone size in some rows; elsewhere it reads once, few, many or a size class.

length | J | size | D | V | CDR3 | DNA
13 | TRBJ1-2 | . | . | TRBV30 | CAWYDRPNYGYTF | TGTGCCTGGTATGACAGGCCAAACTATGGCTACACCTTC
16 | TRBJ2-1 | . | TRBD2 | TRBV2 | CASSVASGRIRDEQFF | TGTGCCAGCAGTGTGGCTAGCGGGAGGATAAGGGATGAGCAGTTCTTC
14 | TRBJ2-7 | . | TRBD1 | TRBV30 | CAWSVGTGTYEQYF | TGTGCCTGGAGTGTCGGGACAGGGACCTACGAGCAGTACTTC
18 | TRBJ2-7 | . | . | TRBV7-9 | CASSSILDLGDRSYEQYF | TGTGCCAGCAGCTCCATCCTAGACTTGGGGGACCGCTCCTACGAGCAGTACTTC
13 | TRBJ2-7 | . | . | TRBV9 | CASSVEDSSEQYF | TGTGCCAGCAGCGTAGAGGACTCTTCCGAGCAGTACTTC
16 | TRBJ2-6 | . | . | TRBV20-1 | CSAGPGPSGGANVLTF | TGCAGTGCTGGACCGGGCCCTTCGGGTGGGGCCAACGTCCTGACTTTC
15 | TRBJ2-7 | . | TRBD2 | TRBV4-1 | CASSQVAGGRYEQYF | TGCGCCAGCAGCCAGGTAGCGGGAGGACGGTACGAGCAGTACTTC
16 | TRBJ1-3 | . | . | TRBV30 | CAWSVWRDYSGNTIYF | TGTGCCTGGAGTGTCTGGCGGGACTACTCTGGAAACACCATATATTTT
17 | TRBJ2-7 | . | . | TRBV28 | CASSLRRWDLLPHEQYF | TGTGCCAGCAGTTTGAGGCGGTGGGACCTCCTTCCCCACGAGCAGTACTTC
13 | TRBJ2-7 | . | . | TRBV24-1 | CATGARGFDEQYF | TGTGCCACTGGGGCCAGGGGATTTGACGAGCAGTACTTC
16 | TRBJ2-7 | once | . | TRBV20-1 | CSAAPGVVDLGYEQYF | TGCAGTGCTGCCCCCGGGGTGGTAGACTTGGGCTACGAGCAGTACTTC
14 | TRBJ1-5 | few | TRBD1 | TRBV6-1 | CASSDQGGNQPQHF | TGTGCCAGCAGTGACCAGGGGGGGAATCAGCCCCAGCATTTT
16 | TRBJ2-5 | . | . | TRBV7-9 | CASSFPPSLLAETQYF | TGTGCCAGCAGCTTTCCCCCCTCATTGTTGGCGGAGACCCAGTACTTC
15 | TRBJ2-7 | . | TRBD2 | TRBV9 | CASSPTSGFSYEQYF | TGTGCCAGCAGCCCTACTAGCGGGTTCTCCTACGAGCAGTACTTC
14 | TRBJ2-7 | . | . | TRBV19 | CASSLRGGDYEQYF | TGTGCCAGTAGTCTCCGCGGAGGTGACTACGAGCAGTACTTC
16 | TRBJ1-5 | . | . | TRBV27 | CASRAFWGGVNQPQHF | TGTGCCAGCAGGGCCTTTTGGGGGGGAGTCAATCAGCCCCAGCATTTT
12 | TRBJ1-1 | . | . | TRBV6-5 | CASSYLGAEAFF | TGTGCCAGCAGTTACCTGGGGGCTGAAGCTTTCTTT
14 | TRBJ2-7 | . | . | TRBV4-1 | CASSQGPGWYEQYF | TGCGCCAGCAGCCAAGGACCAGGGTGGTACGAGCAGTACTTC
16 | TRBJ2-1 | . | TRBD2 | TRBV12-3/TRBV12-4 | CASRLPRSSGPNEQFF | TGTGCCAGCAGGCTACCCCGGTCTAGCGGGCCCAATGAGCAGTTCTTC
14 | TRBJ2-3 | once | . | TRBV5-4 | CASSLPTIPDTQYF | TGTGCCAGCAGCCTACCGACAATTCCAGATACGCAGTATTTT
13 | TRBJ2-7 | . | . | TRBV12-3/TRBV12-4 | CASRGTRAYEQYF | TGTGCCAGCAGAGGCACCAGGGCCTACGAGCAGTACTTC
15 | TRBJ1-5 | . | . | TRBV12-3/TRBV12-4 | CASSYHSYSNQPQHF | TGTGCCAGCAGTTACCACAGTTATAGCAATCAGCCCCAGCATTTT
15 | TRBJ1-5 | . | . | TRBV5-8 | CASSSDGYSNQPQHF | TGTGCCAGCAGCTCGGACGGGTATAGCAATCAGCCCCAGCATTTT
13 | TRBJ1-1 | . | . | TRBV15 | CATSPRTATEAFF | TGTGCCACCAGCCCTCGGACGGCCACTGAAGCTTTCTTT
15 | TRBJ2-1 | . | . | TRBV20-1 | CSARENRGSLNEQFF | TGCAGTGCTAGAGAAAATCGGGGAAGCCTTAATGAGCAGTTCTTC
14 | TRBJ2-1 | once | . | TRBV5-6 | CASSFGGSWPEQFF | TGTGCCAGCAGCTTTGGAGGGAGTTGGCCTGAGCAGTTCTTC